The 24 T cell receptor beta chains reported below all come from one sample, sequenced in a study of T-cell reconstitution after alpha-beta-depleted transplantation in children. The library targeted TCRbeta and was prepared with unique molecular identifiers. One entry per CDR3 protein, called by TCRdb with MiXCR from the PCR reads. This repertoire shows fewer than 250,000 distinct CDR3 sequences, roughly 8% found once; its top ten account for just under 6.5%. The sequencing used PBMCs, mostly from graft donor cells, collected 180 days after TCRalphabeta/CD19-depleted stem cell transplant. These receptors all come from a male patient between 5 and 17 years old who had a stem cell transplant for acute lymphoblastic leukemia, so the T cells may come from the graft donor.

This clonotype was seen at least ten times. The chain recombines TRBV23-1 with TRBJ2-7, with D uncertain. TRBV23-1 carries the ORF label, with uncertain function. V dropped 9 bases and J dropped 1 base, with 13 bases sitting between them. The CDR3 spans 13 residues. The CDR3 region is CARFLSGSYEQYF. For the CDR3, the DNA is TGCGCCAGGTTCCTGTCCGGGTCCTACGAGCAGTACTTC.

This rearrangement joins TRBV5-8 to TRBJ2-5, with TRBD1 matching 10 bases. This CDR3 is built from 16 residues. With 1 base clipped from V and 6 bases from J, the junction kept 9 bases outside the gene matches. In germline, CDR1 is SGHTS, CDR2 YDEGEE. The CDR3 region is CASSLIPGQGRKTQYF. CDR3 nucleotides: TGTGCCAGCAGCTTGATACCGGGACAGGGGAGGAAGACCCAGTACTTC. Full variable domain (remainder filled in from reference TRBV5-8 and TRBJ2-5): EAGVTQSPTHLIKTRGQQATLRCSPISGHTSVYWYQQALGLGLQFLLWYDEGEERNRGNFPPRFSGRQFPNYSSELNVNALELEDSALYLCASSLIPGQGRKTQYFGPGTRLLVL.

This clonotype appeared many times. This CDR3 reads CASSSPQGSSTDTQYF. Written as DNA, the CDR3 is TGTGCCAGCAGCTCTCCACAGGGGTCCAGCACAGATACGCAGTATTTT. The V call is TRBV7-6, the J call TRBJ2-3; the match to TRBD1 covers 7 bases. Germline loops: CDR1 SGHVS, CDR2 FNYEAQ. Trimming removed 4 bases from V and 0 bases from J; junction bases left unmatched: 7. The CDR3 runs 16 residues.

This clonotype was observed many times. The V call is TRBV6-1, the J call TRBJ1-1; D ambiguous. The V gene's germline CDR1 is MNHNS and CDR2 SASEGT. This CDR3 has 14 residues. Trimming removed 5 bases from V and 6 bases from J, with 16 bases in between. This CDR3 reads CASSRSGSPAEAFF. DNA of the CDR3: TGTGCCAGCAGTCGCAGTGGGTCCCCCGCTGAAGCTTTCTTT.

At least ten counts were recorded for this clonotype. The rearrangement joins TRBV5-5 to TRBJ2-4, with D tentatively TRBD2 (5 bases). Trimming cost V 2 bases and J 8 bases, with 14 bases left between them. Germline CDR1 is SGHKS and CDR2 is YYEKEE (reference sequence). This CDR3 has 14 residues. CDR3 in DNA: TGTGCCAGCAGCTTTGGGCGACCGGAGGACATTCAGTACTTC. Its translation: CASSFGRPEDIQYF.

Many counts were recorded for this clonotype. The V call is TRBV6-2 or TRBV6-3, the J call TRBJ1-5; 7 positions match TRBD1. V lost 5 bases, J lost 5 bases, and 12 bases stayed unmatched. CDR1 and CDR2 (germline): MNHEY, SVGEGT. This CDR3 comprises 16 residues. CDR3 in DNA: TGTGCCAGCAGTCCCGTGACAGGGTGGGACCATCAGCCCCAGCATTTT. Encoded protein: CASSPVTGWDHQPQHF.

This clonotype showed up just a few times. CDR3 DNA: TGTGCCAGCAGTTTTCTGACTAGCGGGGTAGAGACCCAGTACTTC. Amino acids: CASSFLTSGVETQYF. The V call is TRBV27, the J call TRBJ2-5, with 11 nucleotides matching TRBD2. V shed 3 bases and J 4 bases; nucleotides not matched to a gene: 4. CDR1 is MNHEY, CDR2 SMNVEV, per germline (reference sequence). CDR3 length: 15 amino acids.

The V and J genes are TRBV4-2 and TRBJ2-3; D possibly corresponds to TRBD1 (5 bases). The V end lost 1 base, the J end lost 6 bases, and 14 bases lay between the germline ends. The CDR3 spans 15 residues. The germline V gene has CDR1 LGHNA and CDR2 YNFKEQ. The DNA of the CDR3 is TGTGCCAGCAGCCAAGGCCCAGGGAATGGGGATACGCAGTATTTT. This encodes CASSQGPGNGDTQYF.

Only one count was recorded for this clonotype. A much more abundant neighbour one base away suggests this may be a read error. The chain has TRBV18 and TRBJ1-5; the match to TRBD1 covers 10 bases. The germline gives CDR1 KGHSH, CDR2 LQKENI. The CDR3 spans 16 residues. With V trimmed by 5 bases and J by 4 bases, 8 bases remained unmatched. In DNA form, the CDR3 reads TGTGCCAGCTCAGCTAGGACAGGGGGACAGAATCAGCCCCAGCATTTT. Its protein product is CASSARTGGQNQPQHF.

Notes on this clonotype: With a much larger clone just one base away, this may be a read error. The J gene is TRBJ2-1, the V gene TRBV27; unclear D gene. The CDR3 spans 12 residues. Trimming removed 10 bases from V and 6 bases from J, with 13 bases in between. The germline gives CDR1 MNHEY, CDR2 SMNVEV (reference sequence). CDR3 in DNA: TGTGCCACCGAACCCTGGGGCAATGAGCAGTTCTTC. This translates into CATEPWGNEQFF.

This clonotype was recorded at least ten times. The chain recombines TRBV27 with TRBJ2-7; possible D gene TRBD1, 6 bases. The germline V gene encodes CDR1 MNHEY and CDR2 SMNVEV (reference sequence). The CDR3 length is 13 residues. Between the trimmed V and J ends, which lost 6 bases and 5 bases, there was a span of 14 bases. The CDR3 reads CASRITGLNEQYF. In DNA form, the CDR3 reads TGTGCCAGCAGGATTACAGGGTTAAACGAGCAGTACTTC.

The sample holds many counts of this clonotype. V gene TRBV20-1 combines with J gene TRBJ2-7, with 14 bases identical to TRBD2. J gave up 0 bases and V 2 bases, and 12 bases lay outside the gene matches. The CDR3 is 19 residues long. Germline values: CDR1 DFQATT, CDR2 SNEGSKA (reference sequence). This chain's CDR3 is CSARLTGTSGSPYSYEQYF. The CDR3 DNA reads TGCAGTGCTAGATTGACCGGGACTAGCGGGAGTCCCTACTCCTACGAGCAGTACTTC.

This clonotype was detected many times. The V gene is TRBV29-1, the J gene TRBJ2-3; the D gene could be TRBD1 or TRBD2 (5 bases each). The CDR3 spans 14 residues. Germline V gene data show CDR1 as SQVTM and CDR2 as ANQGSEA. Trimming took off 6 bases at V and 2 bases at J, with 15 bases between the two ends. CDR3 nucleotides: TGCAGCGTGGGACCTCCAAGGGTCACAGATACGCAGTATTTT. Amino acid sequence: CSVGPPRVTDTQYF.

This clonotype was counted ten times or more. The chain is built from TRBV6-5 and TRBJ1-1; D may be TRBD1 (6 bases). Germline values: CDR1 MNHEY, CDR2 SVGAGI. The CDR3 totals 18 residues. V dropped 0 bases and J dropped 1 base, with 18 bases sitting between them. CDR3 DNA: TGTGCCAGCAGTTACTCTTATCTGTCGGGGGCCCGGAACACTGAAGCTTTCTTT. Its protein product is CASSYSYLSGARNTEAFF.

The table lists this clonotype with many counts. This chain uses TRBV12-3 or TRBV12-4 with TRBJ2-2; TRBD2 agrees at 14 bases. The trim removed 6 bases at V and 10 bases at J, leaving 7 bases unmatched. The CDR3 covers 15 residues. CDR3 sequence: CASRPGTSGRMELFF. Here the CDR3 DNA reads TGTGCCAGCAGGCCCGGGACTAGCGGGAGAATGGAGCTGTTTTTT.

In its sample, this clonotype was seen many times. V is TRBV7-6 and J is TRBJ2-3; 7 bases agree with TRBD2. The germline gives CDR1 SGHVS, CDR2 FNYEAQ. J gave up 2 bases and V 5 bases, and 7 bases lay outside the gene matches. This CDR3 region has 15 residues. The CDR3 region is CASSPWTRNTDTQYF. Here the CDR3 DNA reads TGTGCCAGCAGCCCTTGGACTAGAAACACAGATACGCAGTATTTT.

This clonotype was seen repeatedly, ten times or more. This chain uses TRBV5-6 with TRBJ2-1; no reliable D call. Trimming removed 2 bases at V and 4 bases at J, with 7 bases between. Germline loops: CDR1 SGHDT, CDR2 YYEEEE. This CDR3 spans 13 amino acids. Here the CDR3 reads CASSFPTYNEQFF. DNA for the CDR3: TGTGCCAGCAGCTTTCCCACGTACAATGAGCAGTTCTTC. The complete variable domain, with remaining parts taken from reference TRBV5-6 and TRBJ2-1, reads DAGVTQSPTHLIKTRGQQVTLRCSPKSGHDTVSWYQQALGQGPQFIFQYYEEEERQRGNFPDRFSGHQFPNYSSELNVNALLLGDSALYLCASSFPTYNEQFFGPGTRLTVL.

As for this clonotype: This may come from a read error, since a much larger clone is one base off. The gene calls are TRBV13 and TRBJ1-4; D not certain. The CDR3 length is 13 residues. Per germline, CDR1 PRHDT and CDR2 FYEKMQ (reference sequence). This CDR3 reads CASGLALQTGLFF. The CDR3 bases are TGTGCCAGCGGCTTAGCCCTACAGACGGGTCTGTTTTTT.

This clonotype was detected ten times or more. V and J are TRBV20-1 and TRBJ2-3; 10 bases are a match to TRBD2. Looked up from germline, CDR1 is DFQATT and CDR2 is SNEGSKA (reference sequence). The CDR3 is made up of 14 amino acids. V lost 8 bases, J lost 2 bases, and 7 bases stayed unmatched. DNA of the CDR3: TGCAGTAGCTCCGGGACTAGCGACACAGATACGCAGTATTTT. Translation: CSSSGTSDTDTQYF.

This clonotype showed up just a few times. V is TRBV15 and J is TRBJ1-1, with a tentative D call TRBD1 (6 bases). With 5 bases removed from V and 3 bases from J, the gap between germline ends came to 13 bases. This CDR3 has 14 residues. The germline V gene encodes CDR1 LNHNV and CDR2 YYDKDF (reference sequence). The CDR3 reads CATSDSGTYTEAFF. In DNA form, the CDR3 reads TGTGCCACCAGCGACTCCGGGACATACACTGAAGCTTTCTTT.

This clonotype was recorded many times. The rearrangement joins TRBV24-1 to TRBJ2-1; the D gene is possibly TRBD1 (6 bases). The germline V gene has CDR1 KGHDR and CDR2 SFDVKD. The CDR3 covers 15 residues. Deletions cut 4 bases from V and 7 bases from J, with 16 bases between. The CDR3 sequence is CATSEANRVVNEQFF. DNA for the CDR3: TGTGCCACCAGTGAGGCCAACAGGGTCGTGAATGAGCAGTTCTTC.

This clonotype was picked up many times. V gene TRBV12-3 or TRBV12-4 combines with J gene TRBJ1-3; unclear D gene. The V gene lost 2 bases and the J gene lost 3 bases, with 11 bases spanning the gap. The CDR3 is 15 residues long. The CDR3 region has the DNA TGTGCCAGCAGTTTATCCGAGGGATTTGGAAACACCATATATTTT. Translation gives CASSLSEGFGNTIYF.

There are many counts of this clonotype. The V gene is TRBV5-6, the J gene TRBJ2-3; possibly TRBD2 for D (5 bases). Germline CDR1 reads SGHDT; CDR2 reads YYEEEE. This CDR3 spans 17 amino acids. V was pared by 2 bases and J by 7 bases, with 23 bases between. This chain's CDR3 is CASSFRGQLPPRYTQYF. The CDR3 DNA reads as TGTGCCAGCAGCTTCAGAGGGCAGCTCCCTCCTCGATATACGCAGTATTTT.

This clonotype was seen at least ten times. The CDR3 spells CASSQGGLRGYTF. The CDR3, as DNA: TGCGCCAGCAGCCAAGGGGGTCTAAGGGGCTACACCTTC. The rearrangement links TRBV4-1 to TRBJ1-2, with unresolved D. The germline CDR1 and CDR2 sequences are MGHRA and YSYEKL. V shed 1 base and J shed 8 bases, with 11 bases lying between them. The CDR3 runs to 13 residues.